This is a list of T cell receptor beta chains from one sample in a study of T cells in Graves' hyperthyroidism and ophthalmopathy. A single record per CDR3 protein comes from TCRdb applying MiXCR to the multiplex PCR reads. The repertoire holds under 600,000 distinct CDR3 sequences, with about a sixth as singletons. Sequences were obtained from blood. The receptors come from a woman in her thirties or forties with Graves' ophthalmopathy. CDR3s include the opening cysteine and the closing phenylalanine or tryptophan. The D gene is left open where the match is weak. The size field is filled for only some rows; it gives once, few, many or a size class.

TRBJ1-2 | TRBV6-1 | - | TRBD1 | CASRGTVYGYTF | TGTGCCAGCAGGGGGACAGTTTATGGCTACACCTTC
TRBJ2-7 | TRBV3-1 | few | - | CASSQDLVGGHEQYF | TGTGCCAGCAGCCAAGATCTTGTCGGGGGCCACGAGCAGTACTTC
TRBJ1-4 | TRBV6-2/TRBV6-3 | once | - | CASSYTRATNEKLFF | TGTGCCAGCAGTTACACACGCGCAACTAATGAAAAACTGTTTTTT
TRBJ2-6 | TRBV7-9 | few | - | CASSLGQAVDGANVLTF | TGTGCCAGCAGCTTAGGACAGGCGGTGGATGGGGCCAACGTCCTGACTTTC
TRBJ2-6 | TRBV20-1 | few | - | CSAREPGANVLTF | TGCAGTGCCAGAGAACCTGGGGCCAACGTCCTGACTTTC
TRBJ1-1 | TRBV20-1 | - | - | CSVLFRATEAFF | TGCAGTGTCCTTTTTCGGGCCACTGAAGCTTTCTTT
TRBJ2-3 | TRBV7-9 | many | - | CASSLVVRGTDTQYF | TGTGCCAGCAGCTTAGTAGTTCGGGGAACAGATACGCAGTATTTT
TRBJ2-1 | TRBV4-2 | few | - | CASSQDPGLGYNEQFF | TGTGCCAGCAGCCAAGATCCGGGGCTCGGTTACAATGAGCAGTTCTTC
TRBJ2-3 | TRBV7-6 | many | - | CASSLGLGRTDTQYF | TGTGCCAGCAGCTTAGGGCTGGGTCGGACAGATACGCAGTATTTT
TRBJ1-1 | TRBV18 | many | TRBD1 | CASSPYRGPGAFF | TGTGCCAGCTCACCTTACAGGGGGCCGGGGGCTTTCTTT
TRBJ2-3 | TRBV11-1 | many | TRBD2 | CASSAGTNLDTQYF | TGTGCCAGCAGCGCCGGGACTAACTTAGATACGCAGTATTTT
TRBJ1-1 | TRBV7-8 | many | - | CASSTQFGTEAFF | TGTGCCAGCAGCACTCAGTTCGGCACTGAAGCTTTCTTT
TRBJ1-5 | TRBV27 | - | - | CASRGDGNQPQHF | TGTGCCAGCAGGGGGGACGGCAATCAGCCCCAGCATTTT
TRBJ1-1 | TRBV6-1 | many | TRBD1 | CASSYDRGTEAFF | TGTGCCAGCAGTTACGACAGGGGGACTGAAGCTTTCTTT
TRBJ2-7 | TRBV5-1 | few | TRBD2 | CASSRGELADYEQYF | TGCGCCAGCTCCCGGGGGGAGCTAGCGGACTACGAGCAGTACTTC
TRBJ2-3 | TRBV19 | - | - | CASSIEGGGTDTQYF | TGTGCCAGTAGTATAGAAGGGGGTGGAACAGATACGCAGTATTTT
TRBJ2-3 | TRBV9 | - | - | CASSEGVRTDTQYF | TGTGCCAGCAGCGAGGGGGTTCGTACAGATACGCAGTATTTT
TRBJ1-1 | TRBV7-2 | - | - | CASSLRRGQKPEAFF | TGTGCCAGCAGCTTGCGTCGAGGGCAGAAACCTGAAGCTTTCTTT
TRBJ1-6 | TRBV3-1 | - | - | CASSQDVLVSPLHF | TGTGCCAGCAGCCAAGACGTTTTGGTTTCACCCCTCCACTTT
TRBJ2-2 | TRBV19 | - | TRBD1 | CASSPPGTVSGELFF | TGTGCCAGTAGCCCCCCCGGGACAGTCTCCGGGGAGCTGTTTTTT
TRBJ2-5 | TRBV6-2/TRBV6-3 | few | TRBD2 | CASRGRALETQYF | TGTGCCAGCCGGGGGAGGGCCTTGGAGACCCAGTACTTC
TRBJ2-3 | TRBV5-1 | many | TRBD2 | CASRSGDHTDTQYF | TGCGCCAGCAGAAGCGGGGACCACACAGATACGCAGTATTTT
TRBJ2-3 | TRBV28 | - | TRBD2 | CAAKSGGVTDTQYF | TGTGCCGCTAAGAGCGGGGGGGTCACAGATACGCAGTATTTT
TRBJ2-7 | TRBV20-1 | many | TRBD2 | CSARDTGLATVEQYF | TGCAGTGCTAGAGATACGGGACTAGCGACAGTCGAGCAGTACTTC
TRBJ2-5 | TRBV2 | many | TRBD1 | CASSYNRGPETQYF | TGTGCCAGCAGTTATAACAGGGGTCCGGAGACCCAGTACTTC
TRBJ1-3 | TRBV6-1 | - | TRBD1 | CASSWDRAFSGNTIYF | TGTGCCAGCAGTTGGGACAGGGCGTTCTCTGGAAACACCATATATTTT
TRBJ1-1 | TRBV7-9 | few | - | CTSSATNTMNTEAFF | TGTACCAGCAGCGCGACAAATACCATGAACACTGAAGCTTTCTTT
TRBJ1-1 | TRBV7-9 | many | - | CASSSDKNTEAFF | TGTGCCAGCAGCTCCGACAAGAACACTGAAGCTTTCTTT
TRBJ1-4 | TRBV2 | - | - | CASSELGRNEKLFF | TGTGCCAGCAGTGAACTGGGGCGAAACGAAAAACTGTTTTTT
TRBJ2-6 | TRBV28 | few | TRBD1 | CASRSTGSGANVLTF | TGTGCCAGCAGATCGACAGGGTCTGGGGCCAACGTCCTGACTTTC
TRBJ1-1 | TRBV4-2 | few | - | CASSPYGPNTEAFF | TGTGCCAGCAGCCCGTATGGGCCCAACACTGAAGCTTTCTTT
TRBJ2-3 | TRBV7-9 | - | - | CASRAGAGDTQYF | TGTGCCAGCAGGGCAGGGGCCGGGGATACGCAGTATTTT
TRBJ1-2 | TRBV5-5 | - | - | CASSPFQGYGYTF | TGTGCCAGCAGCCCCTTCCAAGGCTATGGCTACACCTTC
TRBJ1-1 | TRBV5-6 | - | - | CASSLTGEGTEAFF | TGTGCCAGCAGCTTGACGGGGGAGGGGACTGAAGCTTTCTTT
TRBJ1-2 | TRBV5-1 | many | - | CASSREGANYGYTF | TGCGCCAGCAGCCGGGAGGGAGCTAACTATGGCTACACCTTC
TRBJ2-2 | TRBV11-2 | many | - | CASSTRSSPSTGELFF | TGTGCCAGCAGCACCCGAAGCTCCCCAAGCACCGGGGAGCTGTTTTTT
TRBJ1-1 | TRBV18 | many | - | CASSPGRSTEAFF | TGTGCCAGCTCACCGGGCAGGTCCACTGAAGCTTTCTTT
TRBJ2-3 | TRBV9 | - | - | CASSFDLSTDTQYF | TGTGCCAGCAGCTTCGACCTCAGCACAGATACGCAGTATTTT
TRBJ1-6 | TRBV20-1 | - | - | CSASRGSYNSPLHF | TGCAGTGCTAGTCGGGGGTCCTATAATTCACCCCTCCACTTT
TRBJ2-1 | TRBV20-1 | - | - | CSADGAGNEQFF | TGCAGTGCTGATGGGGCGGGGAATGAGCAGTTCTTC
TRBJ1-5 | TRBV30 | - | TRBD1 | CAWSPQGAQPQHF | TGTGCCTGGAGCCCACAGGGGGCACAGCCCCAGCATTTT
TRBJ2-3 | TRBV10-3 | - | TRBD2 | CAISESMGTSGGSATQYF | TGTGCCATCAGTGAGTCGATGGGGACTAGCGGGGGATCGGCTACGCAGTATTTT
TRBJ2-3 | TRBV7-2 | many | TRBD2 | CASSPNSGGPDTQYF | TGTGCCAGCAGCCCTAATAGCGGGGGACCGGATACGCAGTATTTT
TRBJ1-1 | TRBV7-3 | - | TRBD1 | CASSPIQGTTEAFF | TGTGCCAGCAGCCCAATACAGGGGACCACTGAAGCTTTCTTT
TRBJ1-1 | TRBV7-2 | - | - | CASSLAGPMNTEAFF | TGTGCCAGCAGCTTAGCAGGGCCCATGAACACTGAAGCTTTCTTT
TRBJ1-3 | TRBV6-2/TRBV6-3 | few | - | CASSLTGSLPGNTIYF | TGTGCCAGCAGTTTGACAGGATCACTTCCCGGAAACACCATATATTTT
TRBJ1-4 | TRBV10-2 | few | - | CASSERTDEKLFF | TGCGCCAGCAGTGAGCGTACCGATGAAAAACTGTTTTTT
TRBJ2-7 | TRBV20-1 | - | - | CSHRNLEGYEQYF | TGCAGCCACAGGAACTTAGAAGGGTACGAGCAGTACTTC
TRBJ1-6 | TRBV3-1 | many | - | CASNRGRNSPLHF | TGTGCCAGCAACCGGGGTCGTAATTCACCCCTCCACTTT
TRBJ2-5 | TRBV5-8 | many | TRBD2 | CASSPGLAGGHQETQYF | TGTGCCAGCAGCCCGGGACTAGCGGGAGGGCATCAAGAGACCCAGTACTTC
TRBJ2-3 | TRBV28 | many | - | CASSLWGPQGSSQYF | TGTGCCAGCAGTTTATGGGGTCCTCAGGGCAGCTCGCAGTATTTT
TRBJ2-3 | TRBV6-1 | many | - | CASSLGVSPPDTQYF | TGTGCCAGCAGTCTCGGCGTTAGCCCCCCAGATACGCAGTATTTT
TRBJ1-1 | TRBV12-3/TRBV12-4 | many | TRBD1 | CASSRLQLRGQGNTEAFF | TGTGCCAGCAGTCGCCTGCAACTGAGGGGGCAAGGGAACACTGAAGCTTTCTTT
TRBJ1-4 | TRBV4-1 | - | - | CASRSPGEYEKLFF | TGCGCCAGCCGTTCCCCGGGGGAATATGAAAAACTGTTTTTT
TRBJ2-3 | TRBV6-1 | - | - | CASRVPSTDTQYF | TGTGCCAGCAGGGTACCTAGCACAGATACGCAGTATTTT
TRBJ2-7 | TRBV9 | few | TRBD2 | CASSVDIAGESYEQYF | TGTGCCAGCAGCGTAGATATAGCGGGGGAGAGCTACGAGCAGTACTTC
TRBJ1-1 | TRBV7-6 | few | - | CASSSLTANTEAFF | TGTGCCAGCAGCTCCCTGACGGCGAACACTGAAGCTTTCTTT
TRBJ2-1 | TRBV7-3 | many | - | CASSETGIFDEQFF | TGTGCCAGCAGCGAAACGGGGATTTTTGATGAGCAGTTCTTC
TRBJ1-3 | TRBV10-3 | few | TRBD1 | CAIRDRAGNTIYF | TGTGCCATCAGGGACAGGGCTGGAAACACCATATATTTT